This T cell receptor beta chain is from a study of beta chain features in type 1 diabetes (dated by TCRdb to 2016 to 2019). Regarding the study in general: No differences in mean age, gender distribution, total cell number or subset yield were found between patients and healthy donors. Across all samples, 90 million to 130 million sorted cells were examined, and cell number per subset correlated strongly with RNA yield. In the study, TCRB repertoires of sorted circulating CD4+ T cell subsets from recently diagnosed type 1 diabetes patients were compared with those of matched healthy donors. Regulatory and stem cell-like memory subsets were obtained from only 8 patients and roughly eight healthy donors, while naive and central memory subsets were obtained from all 30 or so donors. The research as a whole found: Sequencing cDNA rather than genomic DNA could over-represent highly expressing activated cells, although activation and CD3 levels did not differ between groups. Shorter templates might be favored by PCR, yet because patient and control samples were amplified and corrected together, any such skew would affect both groups equally. Only small numbers of individuals were included in the HLA sub-analyses, which left unresolved whether HLA type had any influence on TCRB rearrangement. In all four CD4+ subsets, TCRB CDR3 length was moderately but significantly shorter in type 1 diabetes patients. Naive, central memory and regulatory TCRB repertoires appeared to be more similar among patients than among healthy donors. Patients with type 1 diabetes made fewer insertions and deleted more nucleotides at VDJ recombination sites, implying thymic rearrangement abnormalities.

As regards this clone: It lacks a known antigen. No base-level quality is on record; no much larger clone is a single base apart.

Each donor gave one peripheral blood draw, averaging roughly 100 mL, which was collected into heparinised tubes. A BD FACSAria II and a panel including CD45RO, CCR7, CD25, CD127, CD95 and CD27 were used to sort naive, central memory, regulatory and stem cell-like memory CD4+ T cells. A purity above 95% was achieved for all sorted populations. PBMCs were isolated right away by Lymphoprep density gradient centrifugation and were stained directly, without culture. So that batch effects would be minimized, each experiment stained and sorted samples in pairs, pairing one healthy donor with one patient. The entire isolated RNA was reverse transcribed using the High Capacity cDNA Reverse Transcription Kit, and thus expressed TCRB transcripts were sequenced. Deep immunoSEQ sequencing was performed on naive, central memory and regulatory T cell samples, with an average of around 3.5 million total reads per sample. Sorted cells were lysed in RLT buffer, and RNA was extracted using DNase-treated RNeasy Micro or Mini kits according to cell number. Each cell subset was processed separately to prevent cross-contamination, with patient and healthy donor samples processed together. The immunoSEQ multiplex PCR was used to amplify TCRB sequences from cDNA, yielding 87-bp fragments that span the CDR3 region. Sequencing of the amplicons was performed on the Illumina HiSeq platform. Regarding the original processing steps: PCR bias was corrected computationally using synthetic template baselines, and reads within Hamming distance 2 were collapsed, with unmergeable singletons discarded. Reads were aligned against IMGT to assign V, D and J genes, CDR3 length and insertions or deletions at six rearrangement sites. Within each subset, clonotype counts were normalized to the number of sorted cells before true diversity and Gini coefficients were calculated with the tcR R package. The overlap coefficient, calculated on TCRB nucleotide sequences, was used to quantify repertoire sharing. As a proxy for the pre-selection repertoire, out-of-frame TCRB sequences from naive cells were analyzed. TCRdb obtained this table from immuneACCESS and retained in-frame rearrangements with V and J assigned. These tables miss some clones; where compared with another copy, unresolved V genes account for less than half of the shortfall, and the remainder is unexplained. V and J calls plus clone size are reproduced from that table; the DNA served to infer D and trimming. This sample gives 600,000 to 700,000 clones in total; 13% of them show up just once. Of the sample, less than 0.025% is held by the ten largest clones.

The clonotype originates from a man aged 18 to 35 with type 1 diabetes. The source material was naive CD4+ T cells from blood. The cell subset or site label for this specimen denotes: true naive CD4+ T cells.

In nucleotide form, the sequence is TGTGCCAGCAGGGGGACAGTGAAGACCTACGAGCAGTACTTC. This encodes CASRGTVKTYEQYF. The sequence joins TRBV28 to TRBJ2-7; TRBD1 fits 7 bases in the junction. V trim: 6 bases; J trim: 2 bases; unmatched bases: 7. The CDR3 has 14 amino acids, counting the end cysteine and phenylalanine. Only CDR3 DNA is held: 42 bases, read in frame from base 1. Reading the germline V gene gives CDR1 MDHEN and CDR2 SYDVKM.